This TCR beta chain was found in a study of shared clonotypes between healthy human individuals. Study-wide results and limits: Across a handful of donors, naive CD4 shared 4.5% to 6%, naive CD8 more than 3%, memory CD4 less than 2.5%, memory CD8 around 0.36%. Only a few donors were included, so the genetic and exposure-history diversity represented was limited.

CD8 cells regarded as naive lacked CD45RO, were positively chosen for CCR7, and omitted terminally differentiated effector memory CD45RA+ cells. Comment on this clone: Its antigen is unknown.

Profiled with immunoSEQ multiplex PCR; TCRdb holds only in-frame clones, not every one. The data show over 800,000 clones, 80% to 95% seen once. The sample consisted of naive CD8+ T cells sorted from blood. This sequence was found in a man aged 30 to 45 in good health.

CDR3 region: CASSDSGVSYEQYF. Here the CDR3 DNA reads TGTGCCAGCAGCGATTCAGGGGTTTCCTACGAGCAGTACTTC. The genes are TRBV7-6 and TRBJ2-7, with D possibly matching TRBD1 (6 bases). CDR3 length equals 14 residues. Germline V lookup: CDR1 SGHVS, CDR2 FNYEAQ. The ends were cut back, 5 bases at V and 1 base at J, with 12 bases in the middle.